Included here is one T cell receptor beta chain sequence, with context. The antigen is not known. The CDR3 totals 16 residues. Germline CDR1 is SGDLS and CDR2 is YYNGEE. The V gene end was trimmed by 0 bases and the J gene end by 5 bases; junction bases not matched to a gene: 6. The sample comes from a study of blood T cells in healthy people across ages. Sample-barcoded 5' priming and a J-beta primer mix drove a second PCR of roughly 7 to 11 cycles. Through a template-switch adaptor with 12 random nucleotides, each cDNA molecule received a tag. TCRdb redid the calling of the 5' RACE reads with MiXCR, one entry per CDR3 protein. The data contain some 1.6 million distinct CDR3 sequences, about 35% of them singletons. Total RNA amounts of at least 6 micrograms were extracted per sample. The study's findings and limits: No conclusive comparison of naive versus antigen-experienced cells was possible with unsorted PBMCs. TCR beta diversity correlated strongly with naive T cell percentage.

This chain joins TRBV9 and TRBJ2-3, with 10 nucleotides matching TRBD2. Sequencing was done on a sample of blood. This receptor was identified in a woman aged 25-40 years in good health. Here the CDR3 reads CASSVEREGGRDTQYF. In nucleotides, the CDR3 is TGTGCCAGCAGCGTAGAGCGGGAGGGAGGTAGAGATACGCAGTATTTT.